A selection of T cell receptor beta chains follows, all from one sample in a study of CD8 T cells in ankylosing spondylitis. Each CDR3 protein is one row after TCRdb ran MiXCR on the 5' RACE reads. The profile shows 200,000 to 250,000 distinct CDR3 sequences, over 8.5% of them singletons. The sample consisted of blood, either unsorted or a sorted T cell fraction (not recorded which). These TCRs come from a male donor with ankylosing spondylitis or in good health (not recorded which). Both conserved end residues are part of each CDR3. The D gene is left open where the match is weak. Clone size is shown for a subset of rows, as once, few, many or a class of expanded clone.

j_call | d_call | clone_size | v_call | cdr3_aa | cdr3_nt
TRBJ1-2 | TRBD1 | many | TRBV5-1 | CASSEDRVDGYTF | TGCGCCAGCAGCGAGGACAGGGTGGATGGCTACACCTTC
TRBJ1-1 | NA | many | TRBV4-1 | CASSQWGGPEAFF | TGCGCCAGCAGCCAATGGGGCGGACCTGAAGCTTTCTTT
TRBJ2-3 | TRBD1 | NA | TRBV19 | CASSADRPSSTLDTQYF | TGTGCCAGTAGTGCGGACAGGCCAAGCTCTACACTGGATACGCAGTATTTT
TRBJ2-3 | NA | NA | TRBV6-1 | CASGVRGASGDTQYF | TGTGCCAGCGGGGTCCGGGGGGCCTCCGGAGATACGCAGTATTTT
TRBJ2-1 | NA | many | TRBV5-1 | CASSFTAISSYNEQFF | TGCGCCAGCAGCTTTACGGCGATAAGCTCCTACAATGAGCAGTTCTTC
TRBJ2-1 | NA | many | TRBV7-2 | CASSLYAGLYNEQFF | TGTGCCAGCAGCTTATATGCGGGACTCTACAATGAGCAGTTCTTC
TRBJ2-1 | NA | many | TRBV5-1 | CASSGVAEHNEQFF | TGCGCCAGCAGCGGGGTAGCGGAGCACAATGAGCAGTTCTTC
TRBJ2-1 | TRBD2 | many | TRBV5-1 | CASSPPSAGGIGNEQFF | TGCGCCAGCAGCCCGCCCTCCGCGGGAGGAATAGGCAATGAGCAGTTCTTC
TRBJ2-3 | NA | many | TRBV5-1 | CASSLTRDKSTDTQYF | TGCGCCAGCAGCCTAACCCGGGACAAGAGCACAGATACGCAGTATTTT
TRBJ1-2 | NA | many | TRBV12-3/TRBV12-4 | CASSIPHTF | TGTGCCAGCTCGATCCCTCACACCTTC
TRBJ2-1 | NA | many | TRBV3-1 | CASRQTSVGEQFF | TGTGCCAGCAGGCAAACCTCCGTTGGGGAGCAGTTCTTC
TRBJ2-7 | NA | many | TRBV20-1 | CSATSGPQPTYEQYF | TGCAGTGCCACATCCGGGCCCCAGCCCACCTACGAGCAGTACTTC
TRBJ2-7 | NA | NA | TRBV21-1 | CVSSKILWGEVYEQYF | TGTGTCAGCAGTAAAATTCTGTGGGGTGAAGTCTACGAGCAGTACTTC
TRBJ1-2 | TRBD1 | few | TRBV5-1 | CASSRQGAENYGYTF | TGCGCCAGCAGTAGACAGGGGGCGGAAAACTATGGCTACACCTTC
TRBJ1-5 | NA | many | TRBV6-5 | CASRDINRPNQPQHF | TGTGCCAGCAGGGACATAAACAGACCCAATCAGCCCCAGCATTTT
TRBJ1-5 | NA | few | TRBV12-3/TRBV12-4 | CASSNTGGGPPQHF | TGTGCCAGCAGTAACACAGGAGGGGGACCGCCCCAGCATTTT